This T cell receptor beta chain is from a study of blood T cell repertoires in COVID-19. Turning to the study itself: The study drew acute and convalescent COVID-19 samples from the United States, Italy and Spain. T cells, B-cell-depleted T cells, or PBMCs supplied cDNA or gDNA.

The germline gives CDR1 LNHNV, CDR2 YYDKDF (reference sequence). The germline V and J ends were trimmed by 2 bases and 3 bases, with 14 bases remaining between them. CDR3 length: 16 residues. Methods used by the authors: Reference gene primer amplification in the assay estimated nucleated cell counts. TCRdb's copy holds only in-frame clones and misses some; the assay was immunoSEQ multiplex PCR. That table gives V, J and clone size, and the DNA gave D and trimming. Among 250,000 or so clones, almost 90% were seen once, and the ten largest hold roughly 2.5%. Sequencing was performed on peripheral blood. The receptor was isolated from a woman aged 55-75 years with acute or convalescent COVID-19. The chain combines TRBV15 with TRBJ1-5, with a weak D call TRBD1 (6 bases). The CDR3 DNA follows: TGTGCCACCAGCAGAAAAAGCAGGGGTGCCAATCAGCCCCAGCATTTT. Its translation: CATSRKSRGANQPQHF.